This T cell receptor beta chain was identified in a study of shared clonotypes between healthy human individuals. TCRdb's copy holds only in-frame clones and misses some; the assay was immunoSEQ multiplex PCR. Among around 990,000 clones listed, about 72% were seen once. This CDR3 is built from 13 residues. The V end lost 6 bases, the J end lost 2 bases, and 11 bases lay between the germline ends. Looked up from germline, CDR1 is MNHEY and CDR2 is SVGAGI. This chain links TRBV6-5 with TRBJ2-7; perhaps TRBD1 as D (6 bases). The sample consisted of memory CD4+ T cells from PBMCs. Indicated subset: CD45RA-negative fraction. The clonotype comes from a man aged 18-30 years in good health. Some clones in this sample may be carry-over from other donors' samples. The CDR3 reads CASSRGHPYEQYF. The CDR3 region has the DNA TGTGCCAGCAGCAGGGGACACCCCTACGAGCAGTACTTC.